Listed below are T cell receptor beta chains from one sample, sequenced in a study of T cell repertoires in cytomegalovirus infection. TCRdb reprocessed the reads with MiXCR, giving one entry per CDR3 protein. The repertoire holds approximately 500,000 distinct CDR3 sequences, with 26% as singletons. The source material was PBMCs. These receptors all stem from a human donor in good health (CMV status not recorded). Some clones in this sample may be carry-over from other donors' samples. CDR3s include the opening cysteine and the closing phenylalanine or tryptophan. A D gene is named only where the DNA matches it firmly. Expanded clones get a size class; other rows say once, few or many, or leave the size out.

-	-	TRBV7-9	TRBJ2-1	TGTGCCTCCAGCTCTACCTTCAATGAGCAGTTCTTC	CASSSTFNEQFF
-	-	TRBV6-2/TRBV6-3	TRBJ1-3	TGTGCCAGCAGTTACTTTCAGCTCTCTGGAAACACCATATATTTT	CASSYFQLSGNTIYF
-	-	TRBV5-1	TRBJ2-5	TGCGCCAGCAGCTTGGCGGGCAGTTCAAAAGAGACCCAGTACTTC	CASSLAGSSKETQYF
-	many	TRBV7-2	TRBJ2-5	TGTGCCAGCAGCTTATTAGCGGTGGAGGCCCAGTACTTC	CASSLLAVEAQYF
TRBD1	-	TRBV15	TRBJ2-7	TGTGCCACCAGCAGAGGACAGGGGAGCTACGAGCAGTACTTC	CATSRGQGSYEQYF
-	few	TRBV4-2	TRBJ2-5	TGTGCCAGCAGCCAAACCCCGGACCGGGGAGAGACCCAGTACTTC	CASSQTPDRGETQYF
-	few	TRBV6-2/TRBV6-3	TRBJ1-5	TGTGCCAGCAGTTACGGGGGACCTCCCAATCAGCCCCAGCATTTT	CASSYGGPPNQPQHF
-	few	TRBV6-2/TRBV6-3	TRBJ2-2	TGTGCCAGCAGTTACTCGTGGCCAGGGTTTTCCACCGGGGAGCTGTTTTTT	CASSYSWPGFSTGELFF
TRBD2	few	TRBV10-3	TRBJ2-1	TGTGCCATCAGCCCCGGGACTAGCGGGGGGTACAATGAGCAGTTCTTC	CAISPGTSGGYNEQFF
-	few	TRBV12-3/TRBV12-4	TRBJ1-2	TGTGCCAGCAGAAGGGCGGGTGGCTACACCTTC	CASRRAGGYTF
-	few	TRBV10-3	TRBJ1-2	TGTGCCATCAGCCTAGCTATGGGGGTGGACTACCATGGCTACACCTTC	CAISLAMGVDYHGYTF
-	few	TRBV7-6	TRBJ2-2	TGTGCCAGCATCACGGGCGGGGAGCTGTTTTTT	CASITGGELFF
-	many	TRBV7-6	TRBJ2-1	TGTGCCAGCAGCTTAGCTGGCAGGATGTACAATGAGCAGTTCTTC	CASSLAGRMYNEQFF
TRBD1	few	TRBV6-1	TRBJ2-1	TGTGCCAGCAGTGTTGGGACAGCTATTTACAATGAGCAGTTCTTC	CASSVGTAIYNEQFF
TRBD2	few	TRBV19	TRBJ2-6	TGTGCCAGTAGTGGTAATCCTAGCGGGGATTACTCTGGGGCCAACGTCCTGACTTTC	CASSGNPSGDYSGANVLTF
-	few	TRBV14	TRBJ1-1	TGTGCCAGCAGCCAAGCTGGTTGGGGACAGAACACTGAAGCTTTCTTT	CASSQAGWGQNTEAFF
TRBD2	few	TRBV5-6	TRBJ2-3	TGTGCCAGCAGCTTTGGGGCGGGAGGCCCCTCGTATACGCAGTATTTT	CASSFGAGGPSYTQYF
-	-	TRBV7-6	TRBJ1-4	TGTGCCAGCAGCTTAGGTCCTCCCCATGAAAAACTGTTTTTT	CASSLGPPHEKLFF